The 11 T cell receptor beta chains reported below all come from one sample, sequenced in a study of T cell responses to AZD1222 COVID-19 vaccine. This table comes from immunoSEQ multiplex PCR, and its TCRdb copy is limited to in-frame clones, with some not included. This table has some 190,000 clones, approximately 91% appearing once. Specimen: peripheral blood, collected 28 days after the second AZD1222 dose. The origin of the receptors is an adult who received the AZD1222 COVID-19 vaccine.

J is TRBJ1-1 and V is TRBV10-2; 7 nucleotides align to TRBD1. CDR1 and CDR2 (germline): WSHSY, SAAADI. The CDR3 contains 14 residues. Germline trimming cut 6 bases from V and 2 bases from J; bases unmatched to any gene: 6. As DNA, the CDR3 is TGCGCCAGCAGGACCGGGACAGTCAACACTGAAGCTTTCTTT. Its translation: CASRTGTVNTEAFF.

The V call is TRBV3-1 (or the pseudogene TRBV3-2), the J call TRBJ2-7; 8 bases are shared with TRBD2. The CDR3 runs to 14 residues. The germline V gene encodes CDR1 LGHDT and CDR2 YNNKEL (reference sequence). J was trimmed by 1 base and V by 4 bases; bases with no gene match: 3. The CDR3 DNA reads TGTGCCAGCAGCCCGGGGGGGCGGTCCTACGAGCAGTACTTC. It yields the protein CASSPGGRSYEQYF.

The chain uses TRBV4-1 and TRBJ2-3; no definite D call. Trimming took off 3 bases at V and 4 bases at J, with 8 bases between the two ends. The CDR3 has 13 amino acids. Germline CDR1 is MGHRA and CDR2 is YSYEKL. The CDR3 coding sequence is TGCGCCAGCAGCCAGGGTATACCAGATACGCAGTATTTT. Translating gives CASSQGIPDTQYF.

This chain joins TRBV5-1 and TRBJ2-1; 11 bases agree with TRBD2. J was trimmed by 6 bases and V by 2 bases; bases with no gene match: 1. The CDR3 contains 14 residues. Germline-derived CDR1 and CDR2 are SGHRS and YFSETQ. The CDR3 region has the DNA TGCGCCAGCAGCTTAGGGACTAGCGGCAATGAGCAGTTCTTC. Translated: CASSLGTSGNEQFF.

V and J are TRBV5-4 and TRBJ2-4; 8 nucleotides line up with TRBD1. Germline-derived CDR1 and CDR2 are SGHNT and YYREEE (reference sequence). The CDR3 loop spans 16 amino acids. The V gene end was trimmed by 3 bases and the J gene end by 6 bases; junction bases not matched to a gene: 11. The CDR3 DNA reads as TGTGCCAGCAGCTCGGACAGGGAGCGGAGTGTAAACATTCAGTACTTC. This sequence encodes CASSSDRERSVNIQYF.

V is TRBV6-6 and J is TRBJ2-7; D not resolved. Trimming took 8 bases from V and 1 from J, leaving 15 bases between them. The CDR3 runs 14 residues. In germline, CDR1 is MNHNY, CDR2 SVGAGI (reference sequence). The CDR3 sequence: CASASVAESYEQYF. The CDR3 DNA reads as TGTGCCAGCGCGTCGGTGGCGGAGTCCTACGAGCAGTACTTC.

The rearrangement uses TRBV19 and TRBJ1-4; 7 bases agree with TRBD1. The CDR3 runs 15 residues. With V trimmed by 5 bases and J by 0 bases, 3 bases remained unmatched. Germline V gene lookup returns CDR1 LNHDA and CDR2 SQIVND (reference sequence). The CDR3 nucleotides are TGTGCCAGTAGTTCACAGGGGTCAACTAATGAAAAACTGTTTTTT. Translated: CASSSQGSTNEKLFF.

The chain couples TRBV7-6 to TRBJ1-6; 8 nucleotides agree with TRBD1. The CDR3 is 16 residues long. V gave up 6 bases and J gave up 7 bases; unmatched junction bases: 11. Per germline, CDR1 SGHVS and CDR2 FNYEAQ. The CDR3 nucleotides are TGTGCCAGCAGTCAAACAGGGGGGGCCGGGAATTCACCCCTCCACTTT. It specifies CASSQTGGAGNSPLHF. Using reference TRBV7-6 and TRBJ1-6 for the parts outside the CDR3, the full variable domain is GAGVSQSPRYKVTKRGQDVALRCDPISGHVSLYWYRQALGQGPEFLTYFNYEAQQDKSGLPNDRFSAERPEGSISTLTIQRTEQRDSAMYRCASSQTGGAGNSPLHFGNGTRLTVT.

This clone was observed a handful of times. The chain uses TRBV10-2 and TRBJ1-5; possibly TRBD1 for D (6 bases). The germline V gene has CDR1 WSHSY and CDR2 SAAADI. CDR3 length equals 15 residues. V lost 0 bases and J lost 6, with 12 bases in between. The CDR3 sequence is CASSESLQGTQPQHF. The CDR3 coding sequence is TGCGCCAGCAGTGAGTCGTTGCAGGGGACTCAGCCCCAGCATTTT.

V gene TRBV30 combines with J gene TRBJ1-4; 9 bases match TRBD1. The V and J ends lost 8 bases and 4 bases, in that order; junction bases with no gene match: 5. The germline V gene has CDR1 GTSNPN and CDR2 SVGIG (reference sequence). The CDR3 runs to 13 residues. This chain's CDR3 is CARGQGINEKLFF. The CDR3 DNA reads TGTGCCCGGGGACAGGGCATTAATGAAAAACTGTTTTTT.

V is TRBV5-4 and J is TRBJ2-4; unclear D gene. Deletions cut 4 bases from V and 3 bases from J, with 17 bases between. The germline gives CDR1 SGHNT, CDR2 YYREEE (reference sequence). This CDR3 has 16 amino acids. This CDR3 is CASSIRHSPSKNIQYF. CDR3 DNA: TGTGCCAGCAGCATAAGACACTCCCCCAGCAAAAACATTCAGTACTTC.